The clone carrying this T cell receptor (beta chain) was seen a few times. Its matching antigen is unknown. The immunoSEQ assay was v3. Data came from immunoSEQ multiplex PCR; TCRdb stores just in-frame clones and leaves some out. The table shows about 59,000 clones, with more than 60% occurring only once. These data belong to a study of TIL therapy for anti-PD-1-resistant metastatic lung cancer. Study context: By whole-exome sequencing, median non-synonymous tumor mutation burden was around 1.5 mutations per megabase. General study results and limits: The baseline peripheral repertoire was partially replaced by infused TIL clonotypes that later decayed.

CDR1 SGHAT and CDR2 FQNNGV come from the germline V gene. CDR3 length equals 13 residues. Trimming shortened V by 2 bases and J by 6 bases, and 11 bases separated the two germline ends. Time point meaning: pre-treatment sample, taken before nivolumab and TIL therapy. This sample comprised blood, obtained at baseline. The origin of this receptor is a person aged 30 to 80 with non-small cell lung cancer. The chain has TRBV11-2 and TRBJ2-7; D is uncertain. CDR3 amino acids: CASSLTGVVEQYF. Written as DNA, the CDR3 is TGTGCCAGCAGCTTAACTGGAGTGGTCGAGCAGTACTTC.